This T cell receptor beta chain stems from a study of shared clonotypes between healthy human individuals. General study results and limits: Rarefaction curves obtained for sorted subsets showed sequencing incomplete despite large depth. Compared with clonotypes that all four donors shared, non-shared clonotypes had lower generation probabilities. Sharing across a few donors was seen in 4% to 6.5% of naive CD4 clonotypes.

Data came from immunoSEQ multiplex PCR; TCRdb stores just in-frame clones and leaves some out. The sample consists of 850,000 to 1,200,000 clones, about 75% of them appearing once. Looked up from germline, CDR1 is KGHSH and CDR2 is LQKENI. The CDR3 is 13 residues long. On this clone itself: Its antigen remains unknown. At one end the junction does not follow the germline gene, possibly because of a read error.

The genes are TRBV18 and TRBJ1-5; weak D call: TRBD1 (6 bases). The sequence came from a man between 18 and 35 years old in good health. Sequencing was performed on memory CD4+ T cells sorted from blood. Subset in this sample: CD45RA-negative fraction. CDR3 loop: CASSPTGYQPQHF. Written as DNA, the CDR3 is TGTGCCAGCTCCCCTACAGGGTATCAGCCCCAACATTTT.